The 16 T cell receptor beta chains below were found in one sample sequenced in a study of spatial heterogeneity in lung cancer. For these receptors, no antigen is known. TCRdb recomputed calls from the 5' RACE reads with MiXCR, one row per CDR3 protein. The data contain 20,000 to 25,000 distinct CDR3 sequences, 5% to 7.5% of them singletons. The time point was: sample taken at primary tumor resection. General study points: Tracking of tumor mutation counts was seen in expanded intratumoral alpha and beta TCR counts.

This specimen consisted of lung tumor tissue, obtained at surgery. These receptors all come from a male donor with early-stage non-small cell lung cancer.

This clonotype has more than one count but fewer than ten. CDR3 in amino acids: CSVEEGGGRRTDTQYF. CDR3 bases: TGCAGCGTTGAAGAGGGCGGGGGGCGCAGGACAGATACGCAGTATTTT. The gene calls are TRBV29-1 and TRBJ2-3; 8 bases are a match to TRBD2. CDR1 is SQVTM, CDR2 ANQGSEA, per germline. V trimming: 0 bases; J trimming: 3 bases; junction bases outside the gene matches: 8. The CDR3 sequence is 16 residues long.

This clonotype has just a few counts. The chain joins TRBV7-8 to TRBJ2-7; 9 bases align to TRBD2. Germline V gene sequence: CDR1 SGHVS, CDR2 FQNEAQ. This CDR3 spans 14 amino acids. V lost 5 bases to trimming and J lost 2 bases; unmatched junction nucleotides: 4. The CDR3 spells CASSTAGGPYEQYF. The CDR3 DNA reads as TGTGCCAGCAGCACGGCGGGAGGGCCCTACGAGCAGTACTTC.

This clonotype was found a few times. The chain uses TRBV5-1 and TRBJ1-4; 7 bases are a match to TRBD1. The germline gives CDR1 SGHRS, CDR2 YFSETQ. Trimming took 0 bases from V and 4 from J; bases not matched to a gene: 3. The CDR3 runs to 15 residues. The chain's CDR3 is CASSLVPGGNEKLFF. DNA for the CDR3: TGCGCCAGCAGCTTGGTACCAGGGGGTAATGAAAAACTGTTTTTT.

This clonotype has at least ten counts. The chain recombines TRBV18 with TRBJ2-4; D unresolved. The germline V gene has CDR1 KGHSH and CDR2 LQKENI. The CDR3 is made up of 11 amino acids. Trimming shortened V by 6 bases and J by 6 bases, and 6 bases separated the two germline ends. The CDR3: CASSLPNIQYF. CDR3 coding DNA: TGTGCCAGCTCCCTCCCAAACATTCAGTACTTC. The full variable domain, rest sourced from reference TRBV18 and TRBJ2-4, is NAGVMQNPRHLVRRRGQEARLRCSPMKGHSHVYWYRQLPEEGLKFMVYLQKENIIDESGMPKERFSAEFPKEGPSILRIQQVVRGDSAAYFCASSLPNIQYFGAGTRLSVL.

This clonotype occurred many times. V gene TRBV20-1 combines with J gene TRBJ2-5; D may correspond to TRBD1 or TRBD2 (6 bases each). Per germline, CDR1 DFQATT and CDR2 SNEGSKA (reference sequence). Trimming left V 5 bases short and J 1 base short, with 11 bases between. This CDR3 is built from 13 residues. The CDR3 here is CSARRDTQETQYF. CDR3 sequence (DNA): TGCAGTGCTCGGCGGGACACCCAAGAGACCCAGTACTTC.

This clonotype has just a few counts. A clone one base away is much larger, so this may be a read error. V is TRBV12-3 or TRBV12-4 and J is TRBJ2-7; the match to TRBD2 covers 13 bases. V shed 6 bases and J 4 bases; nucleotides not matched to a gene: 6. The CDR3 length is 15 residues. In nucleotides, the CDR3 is TGTGCCAGCAGCCGCAGGACTAGCGGGAGATACGAGCAGTACTTC. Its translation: CASSRRTSGRYEQYF.

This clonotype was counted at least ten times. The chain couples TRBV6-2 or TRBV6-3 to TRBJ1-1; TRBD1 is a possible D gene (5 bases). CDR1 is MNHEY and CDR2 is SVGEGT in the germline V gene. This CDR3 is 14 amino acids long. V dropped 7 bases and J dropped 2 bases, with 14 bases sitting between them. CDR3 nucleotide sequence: TGTGCCAGCAAGGGCATGGGGCCTAACACTGAAGCTTTCTTT. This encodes CASKGMGPNTEAFF.

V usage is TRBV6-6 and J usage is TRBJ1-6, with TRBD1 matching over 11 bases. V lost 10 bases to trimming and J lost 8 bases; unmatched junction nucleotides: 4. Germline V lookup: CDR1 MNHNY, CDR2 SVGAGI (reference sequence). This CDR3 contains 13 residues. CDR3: CANGTGGYSPLHF. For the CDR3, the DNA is TGTGCCAACGGGACAGGGGGATATTCACCCCTCCACTTT.

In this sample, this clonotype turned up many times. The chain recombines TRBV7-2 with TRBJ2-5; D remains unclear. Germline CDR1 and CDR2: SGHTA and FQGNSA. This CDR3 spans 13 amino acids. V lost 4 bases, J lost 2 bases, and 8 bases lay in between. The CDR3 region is CASSWAFQETQYF. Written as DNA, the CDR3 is TGTGCCAGCAGCTGGGCTTTTCAAGAGACCCAGTACTTC.

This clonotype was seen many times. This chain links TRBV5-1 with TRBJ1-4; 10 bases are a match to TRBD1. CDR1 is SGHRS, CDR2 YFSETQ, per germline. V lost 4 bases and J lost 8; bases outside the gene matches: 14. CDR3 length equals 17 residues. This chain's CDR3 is CASSPVPGQGRSEKLFF. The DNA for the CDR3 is TGCGCCAGCAGCCCTGTCCCGGGACAGGGGAGAAGCGAAAAACTGTTTTTT.

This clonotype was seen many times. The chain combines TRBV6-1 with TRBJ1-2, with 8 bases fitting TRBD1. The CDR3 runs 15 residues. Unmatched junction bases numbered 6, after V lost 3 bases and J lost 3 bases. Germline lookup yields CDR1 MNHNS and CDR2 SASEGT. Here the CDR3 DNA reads TGTGCCAGCAGTGAGGGGGACAGGCCCCACTATGGCTACACCTTC. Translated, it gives CASSEGDRPHYGYTF.

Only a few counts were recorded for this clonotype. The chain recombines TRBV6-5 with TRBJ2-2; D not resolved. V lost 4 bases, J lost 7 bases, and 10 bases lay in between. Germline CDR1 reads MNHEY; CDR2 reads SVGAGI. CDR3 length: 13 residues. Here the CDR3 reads CASSSRTDGELFF. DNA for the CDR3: TGTGCCAGCAGTTCGAGGACGGACGGGGAGCTGTTTTTT.

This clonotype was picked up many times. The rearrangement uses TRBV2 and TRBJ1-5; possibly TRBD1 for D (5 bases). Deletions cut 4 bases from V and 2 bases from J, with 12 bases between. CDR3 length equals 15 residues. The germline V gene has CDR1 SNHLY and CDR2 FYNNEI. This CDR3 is CASSGGVSGNQPQHF. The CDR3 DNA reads TGTGCCAGCAGTGGGGGGGTCTCGGGCAATCAGCCCCAGCATTTT.

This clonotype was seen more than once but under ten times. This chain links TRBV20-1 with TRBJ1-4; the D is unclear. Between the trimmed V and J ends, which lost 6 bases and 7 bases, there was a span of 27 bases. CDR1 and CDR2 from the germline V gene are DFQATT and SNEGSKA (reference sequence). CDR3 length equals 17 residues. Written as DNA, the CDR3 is TGCAGTGCCCCGGTCGCGACCCATCTTCGGCGGGCTGAAAAACTGTTTTTT. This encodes CSAPVATHLRRAEKLFF.

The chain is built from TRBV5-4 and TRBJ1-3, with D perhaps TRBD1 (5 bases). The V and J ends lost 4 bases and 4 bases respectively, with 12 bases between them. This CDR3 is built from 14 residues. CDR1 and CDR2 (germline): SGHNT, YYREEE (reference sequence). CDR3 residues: CASSRGTIGNTIYF. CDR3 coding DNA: TGTGCCAGCAGCCGTGGGACTATCGGAAACACCATATATTTT.

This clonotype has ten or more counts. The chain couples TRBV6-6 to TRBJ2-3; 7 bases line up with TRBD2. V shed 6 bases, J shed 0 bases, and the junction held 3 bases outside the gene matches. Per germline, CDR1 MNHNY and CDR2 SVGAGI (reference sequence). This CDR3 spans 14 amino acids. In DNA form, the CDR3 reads TGTGCCAGCAGCGGCGGGGGTAGCACAGATACGCAGTATTTT. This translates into CASSGGGSTDTQYF.